Sequencing of this TCR beta chain was carried out in a study of blood T cells in healthy people across ages. V shed 5 bases, J shed 1 base, and the junction held 15 bases outside the gene matches. The CDR3 extends over 18 amino acids. Germline V CDR1 and CDR2: SGHTA, FQGNSA. Combining a sample-barcoded 5' primer with a J-beta primer mix, a second PCR ran for 7 to 11 cycles. TCRdb re-derived calls from the 5' RACE reads in MiXCR, one entry per CDR3 protein. Of around 1,000,000 distinct CDR3 sequences in the sample, approximately 25% are singletons; the top ten hold around 0.75%. Concerning this clonotype: Its antigen is not known.

General study results and limits: Compared with aged donors, long-lived donors showed fewer expanded clones, suggesting selection.

Each donor's blood draw was approximately 10 milliliters of peripheral blood. In addition, the sample was reused for a study of T cells of mothers and their children. That paper states: At approximately 1.5 ug per 15 ul, all of the extracted RNA went into cDNA synthesis. The M1S primer of the second PCR added sample barcodes and 2-4 random nucleotides.

The TCR sequence derives from a girl aged 2 to 9 in good health. Sequences were obtained from blood. The chain is built from TRBV7-2 and TRBJ2-5; 8 bases map to TRBD2. CDR3 amino acids: CASSPSRRLGGAQETQYF. CDR3 bases: TGTGCCAGCAGCCCTAGTCGTAGGCTCGGGGGGGCCCAAGAGACCCAGTACTTC.